This T cell receptor beta chain comes out of a study of graft-versus-host responses after intestinal transplantation. In the study overall: Every transplant recipient was induced with anti-thymocyte globulin, then maintained on tacrolimus and steroids for approximately three years. Study-level points and caveats: There were GvH clones found in recipient marrow, and some of them appeared first in ileum or blood.

Germline V CDR1 and CDR2: SGHTA, FQGTGA. Trimming removed 1 base from V and 2 bases from J, with 12 bases in between. This CDR3 contains 15 residues. Profiled with immunoSEQ multiplex PCR; TCRdb holds only in-frame clones, not every one. The sample lists about 86,000 clones, less than 90% occurring once. With respect to this clone: The antigen is not known.

V and J are TRBV7-3 and TRBJ2-7; weak D call: TRBD1 (5 bases). Sequenced here: unstimulated CD4+ T cells sorted from spleen or lymph node cells, sampled before transplant. The receptor's source is a human donor who was the organ donor for an intestinal transplant. CDR3 amino acids: CASSLRGGATYEQYF. The DNA of the CDR3 is TGTGCCAGCAGCTTAAGGGGTGGGGCTACCTACGAGCAGTACTTC.